Given below is one T cell receptor beta chain in context. Antigen: not known. The data were produced by immunoSEQ multiplex PCR, yet TCRdb's version contains in-frame clones alone and is incomplete. This sample yields around 2.5 million clones, of which approximately 93% are seen a single time; roughly 0.36% belongs to the top ten. The source of the sample is a study of shared clonotypes between healthy human individuals. The wider study: The composition of the donors was two women and a few men aged 18 to 49.

Germline CDR1 is SGHTA and CDR2 is FQGNSA. This CDR3 region has 14 residues. V shed 5 bases, J shed 3 bases, and the junction held 7 bases outside the gene matches. General study findings and limits: Around 5% of naive CD4 clonotypes were common to several donors. Sampling covered nothing but blood. Tissue TCR repertoires likely differ from those found in blood. Clonotype sharing among donors was expected to depend on sequencing depth.

This clonotype was sampled from a man between 18 and 29 years old in good health. Some clones in this sample may be carry-over from other donors' samples. The chain recombines TRBV7-2 with TRBJ2-7, with 7 bases aligning to TRBD1. Sequenced: naive CD4+ T cells from PBMCs. Subset here: CD45RA+ positively selected. CDR3 nucleotides: TGTGCCAGCAGCCTCTTAAGGGACAGCTACGAGCAGTACTTC. It is translated as CASSLLRDSYEQYF.